This T cell receptor beta chain was sequenced during a study of T-cell memory formation after mild COVID-19. Study-wide results and caveats: Of the contracting clones, CD4+ ones lay mainly in CM and EM, and CD8+ ones in EMRA. In pre-infection memory, a portion of responding clones appeared, which suggested that cross-reactive memory joined.

CDR1 is DFQATT, CDR2 SNEGSKA, per germline (reference sequence). CDR3 length: 13 amino acids. V lost 5 bases, J lost 4 bases, and 3 bases stayed unmatched. This clonotype was observed a few times. What it recognizes is unknown. It was 5'RACE with constant-segment primers that produced the TCR alpha and TCR beta cDNA libraries, which carried sample barcodes and UMIs. One entry per CDR3 protein, called by TCRdb with MiXCR from the 5' RACE reads. This table holds more than 120,000 distinct CDR3 sequences, around 21% found once. The receptor was derived from an adult woman who had mild COVID-19 (a few samples of this study predate the infection). Cell type and time point are not known. V is TRBV20-1 and J is TRBJ2-1, with 9 bases aligning to TRBD2. The sample was PBMCs or a T cell subset sorted from them (not recorded which). The CDR3 loop is CSAASGAYNEQFF. CDR3 bases: TGCAGTGCTGCTAGCGGGGCTTACAATGAGCAGTTCTTC.